This T cell receptor beta chain was observed in a study of a mutant IDH1 vaccine in newly diagnosed glioma. On the study more broadly: Antecedent treatment encompassed radiotherapy, temozolomide, or their combination; the majority received both.

V was pared by 4 bases and J by 8 bases, with 12 bases of the junction left unmatched. The CDR3 spans 17 residues. Germline CDR1 LGHNA, CDR2 YSLEER. Only in-frame clones appear in the TCRdb table, and some are missing; sequencing was by immunoSEQ multiplex PCR. Of 25,000 to 35,000 clones in the sample, 90% were seen once. Time point defined: week 11, during vaccination. The content of each vaccine dose was 300 ug of mutant IDH1 20-mer peptide, and topical imiquimod accompanied it. Donor diagnoses consisted of new WHO grade 3 or 4 IDH1-mutant, ATRX-lost astrocytomas. In the case of this clone: Its target is not known.

The input for sequencing was PBMCs, taken from a glioma patient whose treatment included an IDH1 peptide vaccine. This sequence originates from a man between 18 and 35 years old with glioma. The gene calls are TRBV4-3 and TRBJ2-1; TRBD2 aligns across 12 bases. CDR3 in DNA: TGCGCCAGCAGCCGAGCTACACTAGCGGGAGGTGTCTATGAGCAGTTCTTC. It specifies CASSRATLAGGVYEQFF.